This T cell receptor (beta chain) comes out of a study of blood T cell repertoires in COVID-19. Study-wide context: Sources were T cells, B-cell-depleted T cells, or PBMCs; the material itself was cDNA or gDNA.

Some clones are missing from TCRdb's copy, which holds only in-frame ones; the method was immunoSEQ multiplex PCR. The sample lists some 110,000 clones, roughly 86% occurring once. The CDR3 runs to 19 residues. J gave up 2 bases and V 4 bases, and 10 bases lay outside the gene matches. Germline V gene lookup returns CDR1 SGHVS and CDR2 FNYEAQ. Source material: peripheral blood. V and J are TRBV7-6 and TRBJ2-2, with 13 bases lining up with TRBD2. The clonotype comes from a man aged 35-49 years with acute or convalescent COVID-19. CDR3 loop: CASSSKTSGRHANTGELFF. In DNA, the CDR3 is TGTGCCAGCAGCTCAAAGACTAGCGGGAGGCACGCAAACACCGGGGAGCTGTTTTTT.